A single sample is the source of the 28 T cell receptor beta chains below, sequenced in a study of cytomegalovirus exposure and HLA in healthy donors. With 60 Vbeta and 13 Jbeta primers, the PCR was carried out. Sequencing used immunoSEQ multiplex PCR; TCRdb keeps in-frame clones, though not all of them. The table has around 130,000 clones, roughly 77% seen once. The sample consisted of PBMCs. The receptors derive from a man aged 25-40 years in good health and CMV-seronegative.

The chain carries TRBV6-8 and TRBJ1-1; D is uncertain. The CDR3 totals 15 residues. Trimming took 0 bases from V and 8 from J, leaving 16 bases between them. Germline loops: CDR1 MNHGY, CDR2 SAAAGT. CDR3 nucleotide sequence: TGTGCCAGCAGTTACTCGAAAAGGTCTAGACCCGAAGCTTTCTTT. This gives the protein CASSYSKRSRPEAFF.

The genes are TRBV5-4 and TRBJ2-7; TRBD2 agrees at 11 bases. The CDR3 spans 15 residues. Trimming removed 0 bases from V and 5 bases from J; junction bases left unmatched: 4. The germline gives CDR1 SGHNT, CDR2 YYREEE (reference sequence). CDR3 nucleotides: TGTGCCAGCAGCTTGGATAGCGGGAGGGCCCACGAGCAGTACTTC. It specifies CASSLDSGRAHEQYF. Based on the CDR3 plus reference TRBV5-4 and TRBJ2-7, the full variable domain is ETGVTQSPTHLIKTRGQQVTLRCSSQSGHNTVSWYQQALGQGPQFIFQYYREEENGRGNFPPRFSGLQFPNYSSELNVNALELDDSALYLCASSLDSGRAHEQYFGPGTRLTVT.

V and J are TRBV6-5 and TRBJ2-7; D unclear. The CDR3 is 15 residues long. From germline, CDR1 is MNHEY and CDR2 SVGAGI. V lost 6 bases and J lost 3, with 18 bases in between. CDR3 loop: CASRLDSSSLYEQYF. CDR3 in DNA: TGTGCCAGCAGATTAGACTCCAGCTCACTCTACGAGCAGTACTTC.

The rearrangement uses TRBV5-6 and TRBJ1-1; no reliable D call. Germline-derived CDR1 and CDR2 are SGHDT and YYEEEE. V lost 4 bases and J 4 bases, leaving 17 bases between the germline ends. This CDR3 is built from 15 residues. CDR3 region: CASSPRIFLGTEAFF. The CDR3 DNA reads TGTGCCAGCAGCCCTAGGATCTTTCTCGGCACTGAAGCTTTCTTT.

This chain connects TRBV5-4 to TRBJ2-3; D may be TRBD2 (5 bases). The germline V gene has CDR1 SGHNT and CDR2 YYREEE (reference sequence). Trimming removed 0 bases from V and 14 bases from J, with 16 bases in between. The CDR3 extends over 13 amino acids. The CDR3 DNA reads TGTGCCAGCAGCTTGGCTTATAGCGAGGCGGTGTATTTT. Encoded protein: CASSLAYSEAVYF.

The chain employs TRBV15 and TRBJ1-1; tentatively, D is TRBD1 (5 bases). Germline lookup yields CDR1 LNHNV and CDR2 YYDKDF (reference sequence). This CDR3 spans 14 amino acids. Trimming shortened V by 5 bases and J by 5 bases, and 15 bases separated the two germline ends. The CDR3, as DNA: TGTGCCACCAGCGGGAATGGGGGGAGAACTGAAGCTTTCTTT. Translating gives CATSGNGGRTEAFF.

The rearrangement links TRBV28 to TRBJ2-3; TRBD1 aligns across 10 bases. After removal of 2 bases from V and 2 bases from J, the junction contained 4 bases not matched to a gene. The length of the CDR3 is 16 residues. Germline assignment: CDR1 MDHEN and CDR2 SYDVKM. The CDR3 is CASSLGTGDYTDTQYF. CDR3 DNA sequence: TGTGCCAGCAGTTTAGGGACAGGGGATTACACAGATACGCAGTATTTT.

V and J are TRBV13 and TRBJ2-7, with 10 bases fitting TRBD1. The CDR3 runs 14 residues. The junction had 4 bases not matched to a gene; V was cut back by 5 bases and J by 3 bases. CDR1 and CDR2 from the germline V gene are PRHDT and FYEKMQ (reference sequence). The CDR3 nucleotides read TGTGCCAGCAGCATCCGGGACAGGGGCTACGAGCAGTACTTC. Amino acids: CASSIRDRGYEQYF.

The chain joins TRBV11-2 to TRBJ1-1, with D possibly matching TRBD1 (6 bases). Deletions cut 1 base from V and 7 bases from J, with 13 bases between. The CDR3 totals 14 residues. Germline lookup yields CDR1 SGHAT and CDR2 FQNNGV. CDR3 protein: CASSLAAGAIEAFF. The CDR3 nucleotides are TGTGCCAGCAGCTTAGCGGCAGGGGCGATTGAAGCTTTCTTT.

The chain uses TRBV4-3 and TRBJ2-1, with 7 bases aligning to TRBD2. V shed 1 base, J shed 9 bases, and the junction held 12 bases outside the gene matches. The germline V gene has CDR1 LGHNA and CDR2 YSLEER. The CDR3 contains 16 residues. CDR3 sequence reads: CASSQGAGRGMGEQFF. The DNA for the CDR3 is TGCGCCAGCAGCCAAGGTGCGGGGCGGGGGATGGGTGAGCAGTTCTTC.

The chain recombines TRBV10-1 with TRBJ2-1; 14 bases match TRBD2. This CDR3 has 19 residues. From germline, CDR1 is WNHNN and CDR2 SYGVQD (reference sequence). V shed 1 base, J shed 0 bases, and the junction held 5 bases outside the gene matches. This CDR3 reads CASSELRTSGRTSYNEQFF. The CDR3 DNA follows: TGCGCCAGCAGTGAGTTGAGGACTAGCGGGAGGACCTCCTACAATGAGCAGTTCTTC.

The chain recombines TRBV5-6 with TRBJ2-7; TRBD1 is a possible D gene (5 bases). Trimming removed 6 bases at V and 3 bases at J, with 13 bases between. There are 13 residues in the CDR3. CDR1 and CDR2 (germline): SGHDT, YYEEEE. CDR3 sequence: CASTPTGDYEQYF. CDR3 coding DNA: TGTGCCAGCACCCCCACAGGCGACTACGAGCAGTACTTC.

The CDR3 DNA sequence: TGTGCCAGCAGCCAAGGACTAGAAGTGGGAGATACGCAGTATTTT. It specifies CASSQGLEVGDTQYF. The rearrangement uses TRBV28 and TRBJ2-3; TRBD2 agrees at 7 bases. Germline CDR1 reads MDHEN; CDR2 reads SYDVKM. This CDR3 region has 15 residues. Unmatched junction bases numbered 11, after V lost 6 bases and J lost 5 bases.

In the case of this clone: Distinct nucleotide sequences in the sample also encode this CDR3. The chain combines TRBV4-1 with TRBJ2-7, with unresolved D. The CDR3 is 13 amino acids. The germline gives CDR1 MGHRA, CDR2 YSYEKL. Trimming shortened V by 1 base and J by 3 bases, and 7 bases separated the two germline ends. CDR3 bases: TGCGCCAGCAGCCAAGCAGACAACTACGAGCAGTACTTC. As protein: CASSQADNYEQYF.

By proportion, this clone is large. This chain joins TRBV2 and TRBJ1-5; tentative D call: TRBD1 (5 bases). This CDR3 contains 15 residues. V lost 6 bases to trimming and J lost 4 bases, with 16 bases between them. Germline values: CDR1 SNHLY, CDR2 FYNNEI. The CDR3 loop reads CASRGPGFRNQPQHF. In nucleotides, the CDR3 is TGTGCCAGCAGGGGGCCCGGCTTTCGAAATCAGCCCCAGCATTTT. The full variable domain, its missing parts supplied by reference TRBV2 and TRBJ1-5, is EPEVTQTPSHQVTQMGQEVILRCVPISNHLYFYWYRQILGQKVEFLVSFYNNEISEKSEIFDDQFSVERPDGSNFTLKIRSTKLEDSAMYFCASRGPGFRNQPQHFGDGTRLSIL.

The chain joins TRBV7-2 to TRBJ1-5, with 7 bases identical to TRBD1. V dropped 0 bases and J dropped 4; count of bases not matched to a gene: 6. The CDR3 runs to 16 residues. The V gene's germline CDR1 is SGHTA and CDR2 FQGNSA. CDR3 bases: TGTGCCAGCAGCTTAGCCGAGGACAGGAGAAATCAGCCCCAGCATTTT. Amino acid sequence: CASSLAEDRRNQPQHF.

The J gene is TRBJ2-2, the V gene TRBV5-1, with TRBD1 matching 7 bases. The germline V gene has CDR1 SGHRS and CDR2 YFSETQ. The trim removed 3 bases at V and 2 bases at J, leaving 7 bases unmatched. This CDR3 is 16 amino acids long. The CDR3 region is CASSSTGTVNTGELFF. The CDR3 DNA sequence: TGCGCCAGCAGCTCGACCGGGACAGTAAACACCGGGGAGCTGTTTTTT.

The CDR3 here is CASHPPPVEQYF. CDR3 sequence (DNA): TGTGCTAGCCACCCCCCACCAGTCGAGCAGTACTTC. The chain has TRBV7-7 and TRBJ2-7; unclear D gene. The CDR3 totals 12 residues. From germline, CDR1 is SSHAT and CDR2 FNYEAQ (reference sequence).

The chain uses TRBV27 and TRBJ2-1; D perhaps matches TRBD2 (5 bases). V lost 2 bases and J lost 4, with 15 bases in between. The V gene's germline CDR1 is MNHEY and CDR2 SMNVEV (reference sequence). This CDR3 has 16 residues. In DNA form, the CDR3 reads TGTGCCAGCAGTTTACGTCGGGATTTTGGGTACAATGAGCAGTTCTTC. Residues: CASSLRRDFGYNEQFF.

At least ten counts were recorded for this clone. The chain links TRBV4-1 to TRBJ2-3, with TRBD2 identical over 8 bases. From germline, CDR1 is MGHRA and CDR2 YSYEKL. This CDR3 has 16 amino acids. J lost 1 base, V lost 0 bases, and 3 bases had no gene match. Here the CDR3 reads CASSQEPAGGTDTQYF. As DNA, the CDR3 is TGCGCCAGCAGCCAAGAGCCAGCGGGAGGCACAGATACGCAGTATTTT.

The sample holds a few counts of this clone. This sequence joins TRBV5-1 and TRBJ1-6, with 7 bases matching TRBD1. CDR1 is SGHRS and CDR2 is YFSETQ in the germline V gene. The V segment lost 5 bases and the J segment 6 bases; nucleotides outside the gene matches: 5. The length of the CDR3 is 14 residues. CDR3 residues: CASSEGQPNSPLHF. The CDR3 region has the DNA TGCGCCAGCAGTGAGGGACAGCCTAATTCACCCCTCCACTTT.

The chain uses TRBV10-3 and TRBJ2-6; TRBD1 agrees at 7 bases. The trim removed 5 bases at V and 0 bases at J, leaving 4 bases unmatched. The CDR3 sequence is 16 residues long. Germline CDR1 reads ENHRY; CDR2 reads SYGVKD. The CDR3 region has the DNA TGTGCCATCAGTCCTAGACAGGGCTCTGGGGCCAACGTCCTGACTTTC. Residues: CAISPRQGSGANVLTF.

The chain joins TRBV5-1 to TRBJ2-3, with D possibly being TRBD2 (5 bases). The CDR3 loop spans 15 amino acids. Germline V CDR1 and CDR2: SGHRS, YFSETQ. V shed 4 bases and J shed 2 bases, with 14 bases lying between them. CDR3 in amino acids: CASSPITRPTDTQYF. Here the CDR3 DNA reads TGCGCCAGCAGCCCTATAACTAGGCCCACAGATACGCAGTATTTT.

V is TRBV7-9 and J is TRBJ1-1; D possibly corresponds to TRBD1 (5 bases). V was clipped by 1 base and J by 1 base, with 10 bases between them. CDR1 and CDR2 (germline): SEHNR, FQNEAQ (reference sequence). The CDR3 runs 15 residues. The CDR3 spells CASSLGDDRNTEAFF. The CDR3 DNA is TGTGCCAGCAGCTTAGGAGACGACAGGAACACTGAAGCTTTCTTT.

The count of this clone is one. The rearrangement links TRBV5-4 to TRBJ2-3, with D perhaps matching TRBD1 (6 bases). CDR1 and CDR2 (germline): SGHNT, YYREEE (reference sequence). Trimming pared 4 bases from V and 2 bases from J, leaving 8 bases between. This CDR3 has 13 residues. CDR3 sequence reads: CASSGQSTDTQYF. The CDR3 DNA reads TGTGCCAGCAGCGGACAGTCCACAGATACGCAGTATTTT.

The chain has TRBV30 and TRBJ2-1, with TRBD2 matching 8 bases. The junction had 4 bases not matched to a gene; V was cut back by 2 bases and J by 4 bases. The CDR3 consists of 14 residues. Looked up from germline, CDR1 is GTSNPN and CDR2 is SVGIG (reference sequence). CDR3 DNA sequence: TGTGCCTGGAGTCCGGTAGCGGGATACAATGAGCAGTTCTTC. Translating it yields CAWSPVAGYNEQFF. The full variable domain, its missing parts supplied by reference TRBV30 and TRBJ2-1, is SQTIHQWPATLVQPVGSPLSLECTVEGTSNPNLYWYRQAAGRGLQLLFYSVGIGQISSEVPQNLSASRPQDRQFILSSKKLLLSDSGFYLCAWSPVAGYNEQFFGPGTRLTVL.

This chain uses TRBV6-1 with TRBJ1-6; 8 bases agree with TRBD1. J lost 7 bases, V lost 1 base, and 6 bases had no gene match. The CDR3 is made up of 16 amino acids. From germline, CDR1 is MNHNS and CDR2 SASEGT. The CDR3 DNA is TGTGCCAGCAGTGAAGTTTTAGGACAGGGCAATTCACCCCTCCACTTT. Translating gives CASSEVLGQGNSPLHF.

The chain is built from TRBV20-1 and TRBJ1-1; no clear D gene. CDR1 DFQATT and CDR2 SNEGSKA come from the germline V gene (reference sequence). Trimming shortened V by 3 bases and J by 1 base, and 3 bases separated the two germline ends. CDR3 size: 11 residues. The CDR3 DNA sequence: TGCAGTGCTAGGGCGAACACTGAAGCTTTCTTT. This sequence encodes CSARANTEAFF.